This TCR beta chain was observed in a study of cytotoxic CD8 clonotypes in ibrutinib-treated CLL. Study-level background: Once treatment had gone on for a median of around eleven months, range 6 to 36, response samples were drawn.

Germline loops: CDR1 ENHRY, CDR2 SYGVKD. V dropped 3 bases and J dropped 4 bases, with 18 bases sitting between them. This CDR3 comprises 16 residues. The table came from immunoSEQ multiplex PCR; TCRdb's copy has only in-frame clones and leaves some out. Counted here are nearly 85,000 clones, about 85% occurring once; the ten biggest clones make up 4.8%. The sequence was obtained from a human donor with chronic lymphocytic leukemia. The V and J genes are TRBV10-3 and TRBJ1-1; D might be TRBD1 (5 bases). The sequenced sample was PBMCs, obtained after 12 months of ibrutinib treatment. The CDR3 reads CAISDLWDPGSTEAFF. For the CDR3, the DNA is TGTGCCATCAGTGACTTGTGGGACCCCGGTAGCACTGAAGCTTTCTTT.